One and the same sample provided the 4 T cell receptor beta chains below, sequenced in a study of blood T cell repertoires in COVID-19. Generated by immunoSEQ multiplex PCR, the TCRdb table keeps only in-frame clones and is missing some. The sample carries tens of thousands of clones, about 89% recorded once. Sequencing input: peripheral blood. All receptors derive from a man in his sixties with COVID-19, enrolled during active disease.

The rearrangement joins TRBV18 to TRBJ1-3; D is perhaps TRBD1 (6 bases). The V and J ends lost 1 base and 3 bases respectively, with 10 bases between them. Per germline, CDR1 KGHSH and CDR2 LQKENI. The CDR3 has 15 amino acids. CDR3 in amino acids: CASSPRGLGGNTIYF. The CDR3, as DNA: TGTGCCAGCTCACCACGGGGGCTAGGTGGAAACACCATATATTTT.

As concerns this clone: Sequence at one end of the junction differs from germline and may be a read error. This chain joins TRBV7-9 and TRBJ1-2; 10 bases line up with TRBD1. CDR1 and CDR2 from the germline V gene are SEHNR and FQNEAQ (reference sequence). The CDR3 length is 13 residues. The CDR3 bases are TGTGCCAGCAGCTTAGACGGGACAGGGGCTTCACCCTTC. Translating gives CASSLDGTGASPF. Complete variable domain (other parts from reference TRBV7-9 and TRBJ1-2): DTGVSQNPRHKITKRGQNVTFRCDPISEHNRLYWYRQTLGQGPEFLTYFQNEAQLEKSRLLSDRFSAERPKGSFSTLEIQRTEQGDSAMYLCASSLDGTGASPFGSGTRLTVV.

This rearrangement joins TRBV19 to TRBJ2-7, with D possibly TRBD1 on 5 matching bases. V was shortened by 4 bases and J by 3 bases, with 22 bases between the two germline ends. The CDR3 is 17 amino acids. The V gene's germline CDR1 is LNHDA and CDR2 SQIVND (reference sequence). The CDR3 reads CASSRGRAPLYLYEQYF. As DNA, the CDR3 is TGTGCCAGTAGTAGAGGCAGGGCCCCCCTCTACCTCTACGAGCAGTACTTC.

The chain combines TRBV4-3 with TRBJ1-5; D perhaps matches TRBD1 (5 bases). The V end was cut by 0 bases, the J end by 6 bases, with 18 bases between. This CDR3 is 17 amino acids long. Germline lookup yields CDR1 LGHNA and CDR2 YSLEER. CDR3 in DNA: TGCGCCAGCAGCCAAGACCTAGGGGTAGGGAGGGCTCAGCCCCAGCATTTT. This translates into CASSQDLGVGRAQPQHF.